A single sample is the source of the 3 T cell receptor beta chains below, sequenced in a study of OX40 agonist ivuxolimab in advanced cancers. The protocol was immunoSEQ multiplex PCR, while the TCRdb copy is restricted to in-frame clones and leaves out a portion. The sample includes about 55,000 clones, around 86% of them seen just once. Sequencing used CD4+ or CD8+ T cells sorted from blood, obtained in a trial of the OX40 agonist ivuxolimab. The source of these receptors is an adult with an advanced solid tumor such as melanoma, head and neck, liver or kidney cancer.

V usage is TRBV11-2 and J usage is TRBJ2-1, with TRBD1 identical over 7 bases. This CDR3 is 15 amino acids long. Germline trimming cut 0 bases from V and 3 bases from J; bases unmatched to any gene: 2. Germline values: CDR1 SGHAT, CDR2 FQNNGV. In DNA, the CDR3 is TGTGCCAGCAGCTTAGAACAGGGGAACTACAATGAGCAGTTCTTC. Translation gives CASSLEQGNYNEQFF. The full variable domain, rest sourced from reference TRBV11-2 and TRBJ2-1, is EAGVAQSPRYKIIEKRQSVAFWCNPISGHATLYWYQQILGQGPKLLIQFQNNGVVDDSQLPKDRFSAERLKGVDSTLKIQPAKLEDSAVYLCASSLEQGNYNEQFFGPGTRLTVL.

The V gene is TRBV23-1, the J gene TRBJ1-5; D is undetermined. TRBV23-1 is marked as an open reading frame, function uncertain. CDR3 length equals 11 residues. Trimming removed 7 bases from V and 4 bases from J, with 5 bases in between. The CDR3 sequence: CASILNQPQHF. DNA for the CDR3: TGCGCCAGCATCCTGAATCAGCCCCAGCATTTT.

The rearrangement joins TRBV18 to TRBJ2-7; D gene unclear. Germline V gives CDR1 KGHSH, CDR2 LQKENI. The germline V and J ends were trimmed by 3 bases and 0 bases, with 12 bases remaining between them. The CDR3 has 15 amino acids. CDR3 nucleotides: TGTGCCAGCTCACCCTCGGACGAACCCTCCTACGAGCAGTACTTC. It encodes CASSPSDEPSYEQYF.